This T cell receptor beta chain was recovered during a study of Graves' ophthalmopathy and Graves' hyperthyroidism. As the template, RNA transcripts were used to amplify TCR beta CDR3 regions. HTBI-primed RT-PCR formed the first round, and a multiplex PCR formed the second. TCRdb fed the multiplex PCR reads into MiXCR, producing one record per CDR3 protein. The sample yields about 220,000 distinct CDR3 sequences, 20% to 25% seen once. This clonotype appeared many times. The CDR3 consists of 14 residues. The germline V and J ends were trimmed by 0 bases and 4 bases, with 9 bases remaining between them. Germline loops: CDR1 MNHEY, CDR2 SVGAGI.

The chain links TRBV6-5 to TRBJ2-5; D may be TRBD1 (5 bases). Input material: peripheral blood. This clonotype was obtained from a woman in her forties or fifties with Graves' ophthalmopathy. The CDR3, as DNA: TGTGCCAGCAGTTACTCTGCTAGGGGAGAGACCCAGTACTTC. Its protein product is CASSYSARGETQYF.